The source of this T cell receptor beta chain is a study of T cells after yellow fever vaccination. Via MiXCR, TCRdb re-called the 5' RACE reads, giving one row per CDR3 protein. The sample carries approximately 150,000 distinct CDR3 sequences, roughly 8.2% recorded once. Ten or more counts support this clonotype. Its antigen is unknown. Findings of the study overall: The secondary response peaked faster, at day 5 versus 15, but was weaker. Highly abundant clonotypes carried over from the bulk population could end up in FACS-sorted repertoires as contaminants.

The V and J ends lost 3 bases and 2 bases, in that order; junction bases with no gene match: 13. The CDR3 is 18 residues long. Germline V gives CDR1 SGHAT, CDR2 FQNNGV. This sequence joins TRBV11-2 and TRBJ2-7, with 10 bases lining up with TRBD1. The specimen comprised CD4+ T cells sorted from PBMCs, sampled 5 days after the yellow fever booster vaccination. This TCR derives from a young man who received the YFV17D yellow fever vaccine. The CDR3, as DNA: TGTGCCAGCAGCTTCCGGGACAGGGGTTCTCCCTCTCCCTACGAGCAGTACTTC. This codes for CASSFRDRGSPSPYEQYF.